Sequencing of this T cell receptor beta chain was carried out in a study of blood T cell repertoires in COVID-19. Study-level background: T cells, B-cell-depleted T cells, or PBMCs provided the cDNA or gDNA that served as material.

J lost 2 bases, V lost 4 bases, and 16 bases had no gene match. CDR3 length: 19 residues. Germline values: CDR1 MGHRA, CDR2 YSYEKL. Per the original data handling: Estimation of nucleated cell counts was performed using reference gene primer amplification. The repertoire was sequenced with immunoSEQ multiplex PCR; TCRdb's copy has only in-frame clones and lacks some. Clonal size and the V and J genes are those of that table, whereas D and trimming came from the DNA. The sample has about 380,000 clones; approximately 80% are singletons. The sequence derives from a human donor with acute or convalescent COVID-19. The donor label of this sample is uncertain. V and J are TRBV4-1 and TRBJ1-5, with TRBD1 matching 8 bases. Sequenced input: peripheral blood. CDR3 in amino acids: CASSPTPPGGSAGNQPQHF. In nucleotides, the CDR3 is TGCGCCAGCAGCCCTACCCCCCCAGGGGGCTCGGCGGGCAATCAGCCCCAGCATTTT.